One sample yielded the 9 T cell receptor beta chains listed below, sequenced in a study of T-cell reconstitution after alpha-beta-depleted transplantation in children. Unique molecular identifiers featured in how the TCRbeta library was prepared. TCRdb reprocessed the PCR reads via MiXCR and lists one record per CDR3 protein. The table records over 550,000 distinct CDR3 sequences, over 9.5% of them present only once. The sample was PBMCs from the stem cell graft donor, taken from the stem cell graft. The receptors here all came from a human donor who donated a stem cell graft to a child with acute myeloid leukemia.

This clonotype was found a few times. One junction end does not reproduce the germline sequence, and a read error may be involved. The chain carries TRBV7-3 and TRBJ2-7; 11 nucleotides line up with TRBD2. Germline-derived CDR1 and CDR2 are SGHTA and FQGTGA. This CDR3 has 15 amino acids. CDR3 loop: CASSLTSGSGNEQYF. The DNA for the CDR3 is TGTGCCAGCAGCCTAACTAGCGGGAGTGGAAACGAGCAGTACTTC. The whole variable domain, remainder taken from reference TRBV7-3 and TRBJ2-7, is GAGVSQTPSNKVTEKGKYVELRCDPISGHTALYWYRQSLGQGPEFLIYFQGTGAADDSGLPNDRFFAVRPEGSVSTLKIQRTERGDSAVYLCASSLTSGSGNEQYFGPGTRLTVT.

This clonotype was seen a single time. One end of the junction does not line up with germline, which may come from a read error. The V call is TRBV10-3, the J call TRBJ2-2, with 12 bases aligning to TRBD2. This CDR3 spans 15 amino acids. CDR1 ENHRY and CDR2 SYGVKD come from the germline V gene. CDR3 amino acids: CAILAGGANTVELFF. The CDR3 nucleotides are TGTGCCATCCTAGCGGGAGGGGCGAACACCGTGGAGCTGTTTTTT.

The CDR3: CASSLEAPGLAGGRNTQYF. CDR3 bases: TGTGCCAGCAGCTTAGAGGCCCCGGGACTAGCGGGAGGGCGGAATACGCAGTATTTT. The V and J genes are TRBV7-6 and TRBJ2-3; 16 nucleotides agree with TRBD2. Per germline, CDR1 SGHVS and CDR2 FNYEAQ. The CDR3 extends over 19 amino acids. V lost 1 base to trimming and J lost 7 bases; unmatched junction nucleotides: 11.

This clonotype was found many times. The chain has TRBV5-5 and TRBJ1-3; the match to TRBD1 covers 11 bases. The CDR3 covers 15 residues. The ends lost 4 bases at V and 2 bases at J; junction bases unmatched: 2. Germline V gene sequence: CDR1 SGHKS, CDR2 YYEKEE (reference sequence). The CDR3 DNA reads as TGTGCCAGCAGCGCGGGACAGGGGGCTGGAAACACCATATATTTT. It yields the protein CASSAGQGAGNTIYF.

CDR3 region: CASSPGRAVADTQYF. In DNA, the CDR3 is TGTGCCAGCTCGCCCGGGAGGGCCGTCGCAGATACGCAGTATTTT. V is TRBV18 and J is TRBJ2-3; 8 nucleotides agree with TRBD2. The V and J ends lost 6 bases and 4 bases, in that order; junction bases with no gene match: 9. The CDR3 totals 15 residues. CDR1 is KGHSH and CDR2 is LQKENI in the germline V gene.

The chain recombines TRBV5-1 with TRBJ2-7; D gene ambiguous. With 0 bases removed from V and 0 bases from J, the gap between germline ends came to 10 bases. Germline lookup yields CDR1 SGHRS and CDR2 YFSETQ. The CDR3 is 15 amino acids. The CDR3 coding sequence is TGCGCCAGCAGCTTGGAAGGGTCGAGCTCCTACGAGCAGTACTTC. It yields the protein CASSLEGSSSYEQYF.

There are a few counts of this clonotype. The chain carries TRBV20-1 and TRBJ2-5; 8 positions agree with TRBD2. The CDR3 is 15 amino acids. J lost 4 bases, V lost 7 bases, and 14 bases had no gene match. Germline V lookup: CDR1 DFQATT, CDR2 SNEGSKA (reference sequence). CDR3 sequence reads: CSGDQRAGGLETQYF. The CDR3 nucleotides read TGCAGTGGGGATCAGAGGGCGGGAGGTTTAGAGACCCAGTACTTC.

Ten or more counts support this clonotype. The chain recombines TRBV11-2 with TRBJ2-7; 8 bases are a match to TRBD2. V lost 1 base and J lost 1; bases outside the gene matches: 9. Germline CDR1 SGHAT, CDR2 FQNNGV. The CDR3 extends over 17 amino acids. The CDR3 region is CASSLVDSGKESYEQYF. Here the CDR3 DNA reads TGTGCCAGCAGCTTAGTGGATAGCGGGAAAGAGTCCTACGAGCAGTACTTC. Full variable domain (rest looked up from reference TRBV11-2 and TRBJ2-7): EAGVAQSPRYKIIEKRQSVAFWCNPISGHATLYWYQQILGQGPKLLIQFQNNGVVDDSQLPKDRFSAERLKGVDSTLKIQPAKLEDSAVYLCASSLVDSGKESYEQYFGPGTRLTVT.

The chain employs TRBV20-1 and TRBJ2-4; 9 bases match TRBD1. CDR3 length equals 16 residues. V lost 4 bases to trimming and J lost 9 bases; unmatched junction nucleotides: 16. Germline CDR1 reads DFQATT; CDR2 reads SNEGSKA (reference sequence). CDR3 coding DNA: TGCAGTGCTACCCGGGACAGGGCAAGTTTTCCGAGCATTCAGTACTTC. This encodes CSATRDRASFPSIQYF.